The entry below gives a single T cell receptor (beta chain) sequence along with its context. Its target is not known. The source of the sample is a study of OX40 agonist ivuxolimab in advanced cancers. Study-level background: The eligibility criteria allowed prior anti-PD-1, anti-PD-L1 or anti-CTLA-4 therapy, and 40% had some.

Study results and limitations: More expanded clones were found, on average, in CD8+ than in CD4+ T cells. Partly responding patients at 0.1-3.0 mg/kg showed some of the smallest clonal expansion.

V was trimmed by 4 bases and J by 5 bases, leaving 18 bases between them. The length of the CDR3 is 15 residues. CDR1 is SGHDT and CDR2 is YYEEEE in the germline V gene. Here immunoSEQ multiplex PCR was the method, and the copy in TCRdb shows in-frame clones only, minus some. Of 98,000 or so clones listed, roughly 94% are singletons. This chain uses TRBV5-6 with TRBJ2-5; D remains ambiguous. The source is an adult with an advanced solid tumor such as melanoma, head and neck, liver or kidney cancer. The material sequenced was CD4+ or CD8+ T cells sorted from blood, taken in a trial of the OX40 agonist ivuxolimab. In DNA, the CDR3 is TGTGCCAGCAGCCCGACGTACTACGGGCAGGAGACCCAGTACTTC. Protein: CASSPTYYGQETQYF.